A single sample is the source of the 8 T cell receptor beta chains below, sequenced in a study of blood T cell repertoires in COVID-19. Sequencing used immunoSEQ multiplex PCR; TCRdb keeps in-frame clones, though not all of them. The sample lists approximately 210,000 clones, approximately 82% occurring once. Sequencing used peripheral blood. The receptors originated from a woman in her forties or fifties with acute or convalescent COVID-19.

The chain is built from TRBV5-4 and TRBJ2-7, with TRBD2 matching 10 bases. Germline V gives CDR1 SGHNT, CDR2 YYREEE (reference sequence). V lost 0 bases to trimming and J lost 4 bases; unmatched junction nucleotides: 4. This CDR3 has 15 amino acids. CDR3 in amino acids: CASSLESSGSYEQYF. DNA of the CDR3: TGTGCCAGCAGCTTGGAATCTAGCGGGAGTTACGAGCAGTACTTC.

This clone was seen more than once but under ten times. The rearrangement uses TRBV18 and TRBJ1-2, with TRBD1 identical over 8 bases. The CDR3 loop spans 15 amino acids. Unmatched junction bases numbered 9, after V lost 3 bases and J lost 6 bases. Germline V gene lookup returns CDR1 KGHSH and CDR2 LQKENI. The CDR3 is CASSPGTGATDGYTF. In DNA, the CDR3 is TGTGCCAGCTCACCCGGGACAGGCGCCACCGATGGCTACACCTTC.

The rearrangement uses TRBV6-5 and TRBJ2-5, with D perhaps matching TRBD2 (6 bases). This CDR3 is built from 13 residues. V gave up 7 bases and J gave up 5 bases, with 14 bases separating them. Per germline, CDR1 MNHEY and CDR2 SVGAGI. Here the CDR3 reads CASNSLGGETQYF. Written as DNA, the CDR3 is TGTGCCAGCAACAGCCTAGGAGGGGAGACCCAGTACTTC.

This chain links TRBV19 with TRBJ1-1; 7 nucleotides match TRBD1. Germline CDR1 and CDR2: LNHDA and SQIVND (reference sequence). The trim removed 1 base at V and 0 bases at J, leaving 5 bases unmatched. There are 16 residues in the CDR3. Written as DNA, the CDR3 is TGTGCCAGTAGTATAGGAATCGGGACAGTGAACACTGAAGCTTTCTTT. It translates to CASSIGIGTVNTEAFF.

The chain employs TRBV27 and TRBJ2-7; 9 nucleotides match TRBD1. This CDR3 comprises 15 residues. V shed 7 bases, J shed 3 bases, and the junction held 10 bases outside the gene matches. The V gene's germline CDR1 is MNHEY and CDR2 SMNVEV (reference sequence). The CDR3 DNA is TGTGCCAGCAAGATAGGGACAGGGACCCTCTACGAGCAGTACTTC. Its translation is CASKIGTGTLYEQYF.

DNA of the CDR3: TGCGCCAGCCTATCCCTCCGAGAGACCCAGTACTTC. It yields the protein CASLSLRETQYF. The chain joins TRBV10-2 to TRBJ2-5; D gene unclear. The CDR3 covers 12 residues. Germline-derived CDR1 and CDR2 are WSHSY and SAAADI. The V end was cut by 8 bases, the J end by 4 bases, with 11 bases between.

This sequence joins TRBV28 and TRBJ1-6; 9 bases fit TRBD1. This CDR3 is built from 15 residues. Germline CDR1 MDHEN, CDR2 SYDVKM. V gave up 9 bases and J gave up 9 bases; unmatched junction bases: 12. The CDR3 loop is CASLGAGQGGSPLHF. CDR3 sequence (DNA): TGTGCCAGTCTGGGAGCGGGACAGGGAGGTTCACCCCTCCACTTT.

The rearrangement links TRBV19 to TRBJ2-7; D might be TRBD1 (6 bases). The V gene lost 7 bases and the J gene lost 0 bases, with 16 bases spanning the gap. Germline lookup yields CDR1 LNHDA and CDR2 SQIVND (reference sequence). The CDR3 covers 15 residues. The CDR3 region is CASKRTGTTSYEQYF. CDR3 nucleotides: TGTGCCAGTAAGCGTACCGGGACAACCTCCTACGAGCAGTACTTC.